The 19 T cell receptor beta chains reported below all come from one sample, sequenced in a study of blood T cell repertoires in COVID-19. Some clones are missing from TCRdb's copy, which holds only in-frame ones; the method was immunoSEQ multiplex PCR. Counted here are 320,000 or so clones, over 70% occurring once; the ten biggest clones make up 5%. Sequencing used PBMCs or T cells enriched from blood (not recorded which). The receptor source for this set is a man younger than 40 who had recovered from COVID-19.

The gene calls are TRBV5-1 and TRBJ2-3; 14 nucleotides agree with TRBD2. V gave up 4 bases and J gave up 6 bases; unmatched junction bases: 4. Germline V gives CDR1 SGHRS, CDR2 YFSETQ. This CDR3 has 15 residues. In DNA form, the CDR3 reads TGCGCCAGCAGCCCGGGGACTAGCGGGGGTGATACGCAGTATTTT. Its translation: CASSPGTSGGDTQYF.

The chain joins TRBV6-5 to TRBJ2-7, with 11 bases aligning to TRBD1. Germline values: CDR1 MNHEY, CDR2 SVGAGI. With 2 bases clipped from V and 4 bases from J, the junction kept 7 bases outside the gene matches. The length of the CDR3 is 16 residues. DNA of the CDR3: TGTGCCAGCAGTTACGAATCCGGGACAGGGGGATACGAGCAGTACTTC. It translates to CASSYESGTGGYEQYF.

This chain uses TRBV28 with TRBJ2-5; D is unresolved. The CDR3 is 15 residues long. Trimming shortened V by 6 bases and J by 1 base, and 15 bases separated the two germline ends. From germline, CDR1 is MDHEN and CDR2 SYDVKM. The DNA for the CDR3 is TGTGCCAGCAGCATCCCATCGGGTTTCCAAGAGACCCAGTACTTC. It encodes CASSIPSGFQETQYF.

This chain uses TRBV4-1 with TRBJ1-6; 8 bases match TRBD1. The CDR3 consists of 16 residues. Germline CDR1 is MGHRA and CDR2 is YSYEKL. V shed 4 bases, J shed 4 bases, and the junction held 6 bases outside the gene matches. CDR3 sequence: CASSLRTGLYNSPLHF. In DNA form, the CDR3 reads TGCGCCAGCAGCCTTCGGACAGGGCTTTATAATTCACCCCTCCACTTT.

The rearrangement joins TRBV20-1 to TRBJ2-7; 7 nucleotides match TRBD2. Germline V gene lookup returns CDR1 DFQATT and CDR2 SNEGSKA (reference sequence). The length of the CDR3 is 14 residues. V lost 3 bases, J lost 6 bases, and 11 bases stayed unmatched. The CDR3: CSASVAGEQGEQYF. CDR3 DNA sequence: TGCAGTGCTAGTGTGGCGGGGGAGCAGGGCGAGCAGTACTTC.

V is TRBV24-1 and J is TRBJ2-2; 8 nucleotides agree with TRBD2. J was trimmed by 3 bases and V by 3 bases; bases with no gene match: 2. This CDR3 is built from 15 residues. The germline gives CDR1 KGHDR, CDR2 SFDVKD. DNA for the CDR3: TGTGCCACCAGTGATATGACTAGCGACACCGGGGAGCTGTTTTTT. Its translation is CATSDMTSDTGELFF.

The chain uses TRBV5-1 and TRBJ2-5, with 8 bases lining up with TRBD1. From germline, CDR1 is SGHRS and CDR2 YFSETQ. The CDR3 sequence is 15 residues long. The J segment lost 5 bases and the V segment lost 4 bases, leaving 10 bases of the junction unmatched. The CDR3 loop is CASSIGQGVLETQYF. The CDR3 DNA reads as TGCGCCAGCAGCATCGGACAGGGTGTCCTGGAGACCCAGTACTTC.

The rearrangement joins TRBV2 to TRBJ1-1; no definite D call. With 5 bases removed from V and 7 bases from J, the gap between germline ends came to 14 bases. The CDR3 is made up of 13 amino acids. Germline V gives CDR1 SNHLY, CDR2 FYNNEI. In nucleotides, the CDR3 is TGTGCCAGCAGTCGATTCGGGAGCGTTGAAGCTTTCTTT. It encodes CASSRFGSVEAFF.

This chain links TRBV11-2 with TRBJ2-3, with 11 bases that match TRBD1. This CDR3 is built from 18 residues. Germline V gives CDR1 SGHAT, CDR2 FQNNGV. V lost 2 bases to trimming and J lost 4 bases; unmatched junction nucleotides: 11. The CDR3 DNA is TGTGCCAGCAGCTTATGGACAGGGGGCTTCGACGGGGCAGATACGCAGTATTTT. Encoded protein: CASSLWTGGFDGADTQYF.

This clone was counted once. This chain uses TRBV27 with TRBJ2-7; TRBD1 matches at 8 bases. This CDR3 has 14 amino acids. Germline assignment: CDR1 MNHEY and CDR2 SMNVEV (reference sequence). Losses at the gene ends were 5 bases for V and 4 bases for J; bases not matched to a gene: 7. For the CDR3, the DNA is TGTGCCAGCAGTCCGGCGGACAGGGTGTACGAGCAGTACTTC. As protein: CASSPADRVYEQYF.

The chain carries TRBV19 and TRBJ2-1; TRBD1 aligns across 8 bases. Germline CDR1 LNHDA, CDR2 SQIVND (reference sequence). V was pared by 1 base and J by 2 bases, with 4 bases of the junction left unmatched. The CDR3 runs 16 residues. The CDR3 DNA is TGTGCCAGTAGTATAGGGGCAGGGGGCACCTACAATGAGCAGTTCTTC. It specifies CASSIGAGGTYNEQFF.

The chain couples TRBV11-2 to TRBJ2-1; 15 positions match TRBD2. This CDR3 spans 17 amino acids. Looked up from germline, CDR1 is SGHAT and CDR2 is FQNNGV. Trimming removed 4 bases from V and 3 bases from J; junction bases left unmatched: 4. The CDR3 DNA sequence: TGTGCCAGCAGCTCGGGACTAGCGGGGGGTCGCTACAATGAGCAGTTCTTC. Translated: CASSSGLAGGRYNEQFF.

This clone was seen a few times. V gene TRBV4-2 combines with J gene TRBJ2-7, with 8 bases lining up with TRBD1. Germline CDR1 reads LGHNA; CDR2 reads YNFKEQ. After removal of 1 base from V and 7 bases from J, the junction contained 12 bases not matched to a gene. The CDR3 is made up of 16 amino acids. CDR3 coding DNA: TGTGCCAGCAGCCAAGGAAGGGACAGGCTTTTGAGGGAGCAGTACTTC. The encoded protein is CASSQGRDRLLREQYF.

The chain is built from TRBV3-1 (or the pseudogene TRBV3-2) and TRBJ2-2; 7 positions agree with TRBD1. V lost 3 bases to trimming and J lost 6 bases; unmatched junction nucleotides: 10. Germline values: CDR1 LGHDT, CDR2 YNNKEL (reference sequence). The CDR3 loop spans 16 amino acids. CDR3 loop: CASSQGQSLSAGELFF. The CDR3 DNA is TGTGCCAGCAGCCAGGGACAGTCCCTAAGTGCCGGGGAGCTGTTTTTT.

The genes are TRBV11-3 and TRBJ2-1, with D tentatively TRBD2 (5 bases). Trimming removed 3 bases from V and 4 bases from J, with 19 bases in between. CDR1 is SGHNT, CDR2 YENEEA, per germline. CDR3 size: 17 residues. CDR3 coding DNA: TGTGCCAGCAGCTTTAATTCGTGGGCGGGCCCATACAATGAGCAGTTCTTC. As protein: CASSFNSWAGPYNEQFF.

The V call is TRBV4-1, the J call TRBJ2-7; 10 positions agree with TRBD2. V lost 1 base to trimming and J lost 1 base; unmatched junction nucleotides: 4. CDR1 MGHRA and CDR2 YSYEKL come from the germline V gene. The CDR3 is made up of 16 amino acids. This CDR3 reads CASSQGGTSASYEQYF. CDR3 DNA sequence: TGCGCCAGCAGCCAAGGCGGGACTAGCGCTTCCTACGAGCAGTACTTC.

The rearrangement uses TRBV10-3 and TRBJ2-7; 9 nucleotides match TRBD2. Germline CDR1 and CDR2: ENHRY and SYGVKD. Trimming removed 5 bases from V and 1 base from J; junction bases left unmatched: 6. The CDR3 runs 15 residues. DNA of the CDR3: TGTGCCATCAGTCGACTAGCGGACCCTTCCTACGAGCAGTACTTC. This translates into CAISRLADPSYEQYF.

The V and J genes are TRBV19 and TRBJ2-5, with 8 bases fitting TRBD2. V trimming: 9 bases; J trimming: 5 bases; junction bases outside the gene matches: 17. This CDR3 contains 16 residues. The germline gives CDR1 LNHDA, CDR2 SQIVND (reference sequence). CDR3 coding DNA: TGTGCCAGCCGTCCCAGCGGGGGCCCCCTCGCGGAGACCCAGTACTTC. This sequence encodes CASRPSGGPLAETQYF.

The rearrangement links TRBV30 to TRBJ2-7; TRBD2 agrees at 7 bases. The CDR3 has 14 residues. Germline V gene lookup returns CDR1 GTSNPN and CDR2 SVGIG (reference sequence). Unmatched junction bases numbered 6, after V lost 2 bases and J lost 2 bases. The CDR3 DNA reads TGTGCCTGGAGTCTTGTGGGGGGGACCTACGAGCAGTACTTC. It translates to CAWSLVGGTYEQYF.